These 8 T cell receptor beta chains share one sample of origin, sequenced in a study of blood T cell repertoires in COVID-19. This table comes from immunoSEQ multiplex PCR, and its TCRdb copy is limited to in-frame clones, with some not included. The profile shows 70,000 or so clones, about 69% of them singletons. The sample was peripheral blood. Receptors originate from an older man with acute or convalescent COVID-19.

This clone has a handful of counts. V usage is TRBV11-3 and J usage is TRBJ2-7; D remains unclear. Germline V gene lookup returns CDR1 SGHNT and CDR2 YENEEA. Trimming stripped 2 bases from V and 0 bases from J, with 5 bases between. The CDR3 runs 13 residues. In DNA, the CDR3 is TGTGCCAGCAGCTTATCCTTCTCCTACGAGCAGTACTTC. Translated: CASSLSFSYEQYF. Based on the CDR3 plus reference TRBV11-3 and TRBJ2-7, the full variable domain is EAGVVQSPRYKIIEKKQPVAFWCNPISGHNTLYWYLQNLGQGPELLIRYENEEAVDDSQLPKDRFSAERLKGVDSTLKIQPAELGDSAVYLCASSLSFSYEQYFGPGTRLTVT.

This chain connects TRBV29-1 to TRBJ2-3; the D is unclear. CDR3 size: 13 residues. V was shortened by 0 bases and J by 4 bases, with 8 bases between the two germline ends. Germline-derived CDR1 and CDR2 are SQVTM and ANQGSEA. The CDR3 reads CSVEDRVADTQYF. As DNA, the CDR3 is TGCAGCGTTGAAGATAGAGTGGCAGATACGCAGTATTTT.

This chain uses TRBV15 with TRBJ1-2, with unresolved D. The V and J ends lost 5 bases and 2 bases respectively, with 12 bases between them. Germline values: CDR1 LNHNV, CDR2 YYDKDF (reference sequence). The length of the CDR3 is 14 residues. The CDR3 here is CATSGALANYGYTF. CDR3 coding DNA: TGTGCCACCAGCGGAGCCCTGGCCAACTATGGCTACACCTTC.

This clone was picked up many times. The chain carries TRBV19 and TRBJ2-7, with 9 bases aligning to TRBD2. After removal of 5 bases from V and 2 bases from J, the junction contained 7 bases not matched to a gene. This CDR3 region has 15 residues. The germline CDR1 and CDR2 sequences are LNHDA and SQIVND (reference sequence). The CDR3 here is CASSLGTSRTYEQYF. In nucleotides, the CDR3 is TGTGCCAGTAGTCTTGGGACTAGCAGAACCTACGAGCAGTACTTC.

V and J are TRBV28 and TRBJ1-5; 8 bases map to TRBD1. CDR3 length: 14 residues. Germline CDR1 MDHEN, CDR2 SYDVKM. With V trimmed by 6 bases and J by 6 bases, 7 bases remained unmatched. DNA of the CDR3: TGTGCCAGCAGAACAGGGGGAGGAGGTCAGCCCCAGCATTTT. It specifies CASRTGGGGQPQHF.

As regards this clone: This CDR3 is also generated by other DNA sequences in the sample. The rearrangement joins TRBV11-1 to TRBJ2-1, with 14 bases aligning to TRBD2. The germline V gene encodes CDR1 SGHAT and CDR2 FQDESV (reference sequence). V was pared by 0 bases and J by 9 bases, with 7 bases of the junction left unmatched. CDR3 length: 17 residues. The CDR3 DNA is TGTGCCAGCAGCTTAGCCGGACGGACTAGCGGGAGGTCTGAGCAGTTCTTC. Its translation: CASSLAGRTSGRSEQFF.

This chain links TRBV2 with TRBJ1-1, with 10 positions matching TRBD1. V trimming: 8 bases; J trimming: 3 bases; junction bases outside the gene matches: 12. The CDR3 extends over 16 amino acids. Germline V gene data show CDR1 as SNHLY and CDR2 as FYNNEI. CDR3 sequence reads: CASRGDRGSTYTEAFF. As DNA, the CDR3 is TGTGCCAGCCGGGGGGACAGGGGCTCCACTTACACTGAAGCTTTCTTT. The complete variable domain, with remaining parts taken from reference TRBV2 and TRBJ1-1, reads EPEVTQTPSHQVTQMGQEVILRCVPISNHLYFYWYRQILGQKVEFLVSFYNNEISEKSEIFDDQFSVERPDGSNFTLKIRSTKLEDSAMYFCASRGDRGSTYTEAFFGQGTRLTVV.

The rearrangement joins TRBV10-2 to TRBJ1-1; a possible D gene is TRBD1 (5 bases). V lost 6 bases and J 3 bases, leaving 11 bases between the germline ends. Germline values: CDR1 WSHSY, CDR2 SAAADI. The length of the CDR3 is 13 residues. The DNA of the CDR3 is TGCGCCAGCAGGGGGCTGAGAGACACTGAAGCTTTCTTT. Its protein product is CASRGLRDTEAFF.